This T cell receptor beta chain derives from a study of OX40 agonist ivuxolimab in advanced cancers. Libraries were prepared by immunoSEQ multiplex PCR; TCRdb keeps only in-frame clonotypes and omits some of them. Of approximately 76,000 clones listed, about 94% were seen once; the top ten hold 6.2%. This clonotype was sampled from an adult with an advanced solid tumor such as melanoma, head and neck, liver or kidney cancer. The sample consisted of CD4+ or CD8+ T cells sorted from blood, taken in a trial of the OX40 agonist ivuxolimab.

DNA for the CDR3: TGTGCCAGCTCACCAGGGGGACGTCAGGACACTGAAGCTTTCTTT. Translating it yields CASSPGGRQDTEAFF. The chain uses TRBV18 and TRBJ1-1, with a tentative D call TRBD1 (5 bases). The CDR3 contains 15 residues. Per the germline V gene, CDR1 is KGHSH and CDR2 is LQKENI. Trimming took 2 bases from V and 3 from J, leaving 13 bases between them.